The source of this TCR beta chain is a study of T cells in Graves' hyperthyroidism and ophthalmopathy. The authors deemed Graves' hyperthyroidism stable absent ophthalmopathy progression within 18 months. RNA transcripts served as the template for amplifying TCR beta CDR3 regions. The TCR CDR3 first-round RT-PCR relied on the HTBI primer set. TCRdb reprocessed the multiplex PCR reads with MiXCR, giving one entry per CDR3 protein. The data show over 200,000 distinct CDR3 sequences, with approximately 17% seen just once and approximately 50% held by the top ten. V lost 3 bases, J lost 3 bases, and 6 bases lay in between. The CDR3 contains 11 residues. In germline, CDR1 is GTSNPN, CDR2 SVGIG (reference sequence).

The receptor was derived from a man aged 45-60 years with Graves' hyperthyroidism. V usage is TRBV30 and J usage is TRBJ2-7; D gene unclear. The source material was blood. CDR3: CAWSGNYEQYF. CDR3 DNA sequence: TGTGCCTGGAGCGGCAACTACGAGCAGTACTTC. The full variable domain, with the rest looked up from reference TRBV30 and TRBJ2-7, is SQTIHQWPATLVQPVGSPLSLECTVEGTSNPNLYWYRQAAGRGLQLLFYSVGIGQISSEVPQNLSASRPQDRQFILSSKKLLLSDSGFYLCAWSGNYEQYFGPGTRLTVT.